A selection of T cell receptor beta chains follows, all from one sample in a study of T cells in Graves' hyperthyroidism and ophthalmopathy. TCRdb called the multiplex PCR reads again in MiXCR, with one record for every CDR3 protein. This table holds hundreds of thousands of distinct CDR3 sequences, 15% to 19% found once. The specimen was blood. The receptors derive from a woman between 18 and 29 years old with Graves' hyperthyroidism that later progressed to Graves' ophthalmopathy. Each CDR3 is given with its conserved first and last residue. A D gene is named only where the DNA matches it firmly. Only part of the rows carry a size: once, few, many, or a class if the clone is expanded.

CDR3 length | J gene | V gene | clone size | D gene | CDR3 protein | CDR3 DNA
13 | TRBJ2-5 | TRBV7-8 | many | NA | CASSLGGPETQYF | TGTGCCAGCAGCTTAGGGGGCCCCGAGACCCAGTACTTC
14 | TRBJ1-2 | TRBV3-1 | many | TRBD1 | CASSGDRINYGYTF | TGTGCCAGCAGTGGGGACAGGATTAACTATGGCTACACCTTC
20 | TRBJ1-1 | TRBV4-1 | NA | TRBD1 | CASSPRDRFPSSPMNTEAFF | TGCGCCAGCAGCCCCCGGGACAGGTTTCCCTCCTCACCCATGAACACTGAAGCTTTCTTT
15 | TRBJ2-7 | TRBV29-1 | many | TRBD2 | CSVGPGLAGVYEQYF | TGCAGCGTTGGACCGGGACTAGCGGGGGTATACGAGCAGTACTTC
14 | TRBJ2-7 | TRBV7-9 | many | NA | CASSLAGFPYEQYF | TGTGCCAGCAGCTTAGCAGGGTTCCCCTACGAGCAGTACTTC
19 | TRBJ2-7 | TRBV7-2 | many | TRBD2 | CASSPLGGTSGRWTYEQYF | TGTGCCAGCAGCCCGTTAGGTGGGACTAGCGGGAGGTGGACCTACGAGCAGTACTTC
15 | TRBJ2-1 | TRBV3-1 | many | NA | CASSQGNGPYNEQFF | TGTGCCAGCAGCCAAGGGAACGGTCCCTACAATGAGCAGTTCTTC
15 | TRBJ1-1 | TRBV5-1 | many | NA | CASSTDRRMNTEAFF | TGCGCCAGCAGCACCGACAGACGCATGAACACTGAAGCTTTCTTT
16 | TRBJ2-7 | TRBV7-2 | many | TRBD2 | CASSPKWVAGEGEQYF | TGTGCCAGCAGCCCAAAGTGGGTAGCGGGAGAGGGAGAGCAGTACTTC
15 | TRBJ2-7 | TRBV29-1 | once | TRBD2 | CSVGSASGKSYEQYF | TGCAGCGTTGGTTCGGCTAGCGGAAAATCCTACGAGCAGTACTTC
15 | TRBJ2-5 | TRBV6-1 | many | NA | CASSSTLGSEETQYF | TGTGCCAGCAGTTCGACCCTAGGGAGCGAAGAGACCCAGTACTTC
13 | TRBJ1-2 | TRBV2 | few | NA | CASRETGNYGYTF | TGTGCCAGCAGGGAAACAGGGAACTATGGCTACACCTTC
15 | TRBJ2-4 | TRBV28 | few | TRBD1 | CASRGTGAAKNIQYF | TGTGCCAGCAGAGGGACAGGGGCGGCCAAAAACATTCAGTACTTC
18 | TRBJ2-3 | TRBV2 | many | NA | CASSPSELADGSTDTQYF | TGTGCCAGCAGCCCTAGCGAGCTAGCCGATGGTAGCACAGATACGCAGTATTTT